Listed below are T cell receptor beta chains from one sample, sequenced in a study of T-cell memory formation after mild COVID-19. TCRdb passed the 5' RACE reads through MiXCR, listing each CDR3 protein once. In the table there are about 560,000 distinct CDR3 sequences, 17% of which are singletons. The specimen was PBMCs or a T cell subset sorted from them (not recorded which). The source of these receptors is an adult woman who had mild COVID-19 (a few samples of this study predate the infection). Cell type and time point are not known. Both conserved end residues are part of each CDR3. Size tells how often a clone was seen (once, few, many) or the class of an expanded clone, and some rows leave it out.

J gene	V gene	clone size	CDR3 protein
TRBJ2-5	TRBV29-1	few	CSATEGTVISETQYF
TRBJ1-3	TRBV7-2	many	CASSLSSTDSSGNTIYF
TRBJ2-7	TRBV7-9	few	CASSSVEGRVTYEQYF
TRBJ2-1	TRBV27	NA	CASSSRLMANSYNEQFF
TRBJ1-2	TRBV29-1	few	CSVGGRQGRHGYTF
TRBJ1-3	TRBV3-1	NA	CASSLLSPSSGNTIYF
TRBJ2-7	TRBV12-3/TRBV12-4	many	CASSLRSRMDEQYF
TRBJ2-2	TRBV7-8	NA	CASSSEPNTGELFF
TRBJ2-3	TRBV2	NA	CASNSQGTSDTQYF
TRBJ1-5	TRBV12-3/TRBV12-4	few	CASSPAGTGSNQPQHF
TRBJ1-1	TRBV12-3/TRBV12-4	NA	CASSLSGGRRNTEAFF
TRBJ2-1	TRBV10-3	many	CAIRLAGEQFF
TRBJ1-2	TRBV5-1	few	CASTPGGSSNYGYTF
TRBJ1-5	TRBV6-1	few	CASSAYTGGGNQPQHF
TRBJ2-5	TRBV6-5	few	CASNSGTSGYRTQYF
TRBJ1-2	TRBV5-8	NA	CASSFSEGGYTF
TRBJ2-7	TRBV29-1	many	CSVVMEGYEQYF
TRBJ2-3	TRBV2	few	CASIRTGHSTDTQYF
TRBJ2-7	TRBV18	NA	CASSPPHTGQGEQYF
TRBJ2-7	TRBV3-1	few	CASSGLAEHEQYF
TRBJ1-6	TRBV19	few	CASSSPGTGISPLHF
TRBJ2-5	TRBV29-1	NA	CSVERDFPSETQYF
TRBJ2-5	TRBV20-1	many	CSAQWPSYQETQYF
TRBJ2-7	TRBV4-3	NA	CASSQGKTEQYF
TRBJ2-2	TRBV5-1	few	CASSTGQGDTGELFF
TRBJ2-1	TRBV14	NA	CASSQSGPNEQFF
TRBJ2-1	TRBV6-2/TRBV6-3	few	CASSYLRTYNEQFF
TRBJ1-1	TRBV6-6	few	CASSRNLNTEAFF
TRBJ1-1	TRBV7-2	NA	CASSGSRAREAFF
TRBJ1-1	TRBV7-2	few	CASSPVQGAVFF
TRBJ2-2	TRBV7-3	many	CASSPSGVNTGELFF
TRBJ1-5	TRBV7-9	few	CASSPQGSGQPQHF
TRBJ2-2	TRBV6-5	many	CASSYSDILNTGELFF
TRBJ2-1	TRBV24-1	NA	CATSDLGYEQFF
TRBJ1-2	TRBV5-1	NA	CASSFSGDNYGYTF
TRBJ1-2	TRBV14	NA	CASSPGSGWYGYTF
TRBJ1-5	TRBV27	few	CASSSRNSNQPQHF
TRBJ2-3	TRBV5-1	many	CASSLGDGSTDTQYF
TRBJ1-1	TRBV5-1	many	CASSYSTDMNTEAFF
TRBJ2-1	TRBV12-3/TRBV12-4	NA	CASRTGGGTDQFF
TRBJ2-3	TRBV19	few	CASRHRGLSTDTQYF
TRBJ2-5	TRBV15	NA	CATSRHRGSETQYF
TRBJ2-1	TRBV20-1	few	CSATSSSGSSYNEQFF
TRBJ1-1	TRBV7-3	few	CASSLTSGVDTEAFF
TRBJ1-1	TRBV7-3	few	CASSPTSGQNTEAFF
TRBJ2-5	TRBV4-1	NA	CASRAGGQETQYF
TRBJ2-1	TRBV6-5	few	CASSYAPGGAGTYNEQFF
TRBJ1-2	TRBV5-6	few	CASSFGTVHVDTF
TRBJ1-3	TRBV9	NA	CASSVARLLSGNTIYF
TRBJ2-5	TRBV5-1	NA	CASSPRLAEEAETQYF
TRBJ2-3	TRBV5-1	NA	CASSSLRSGQPADTQYF
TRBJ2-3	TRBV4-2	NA	CASSQVGGGGTDTQYF
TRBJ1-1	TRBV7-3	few	CASSLNAGNTEAFF